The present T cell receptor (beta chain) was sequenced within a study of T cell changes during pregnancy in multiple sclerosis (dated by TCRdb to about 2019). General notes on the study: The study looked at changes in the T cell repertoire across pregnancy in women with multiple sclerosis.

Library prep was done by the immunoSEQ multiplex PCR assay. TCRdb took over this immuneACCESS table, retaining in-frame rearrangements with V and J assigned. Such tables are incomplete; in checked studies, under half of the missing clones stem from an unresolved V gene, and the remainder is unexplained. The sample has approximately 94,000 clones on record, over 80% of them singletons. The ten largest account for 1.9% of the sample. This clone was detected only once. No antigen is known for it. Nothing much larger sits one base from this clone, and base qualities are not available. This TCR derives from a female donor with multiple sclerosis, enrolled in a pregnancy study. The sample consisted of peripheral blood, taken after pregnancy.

The DNA is as follows: TGTGCCAGCAGCGTAGGAATTAGCGGGACCTACGAGCAGTACTTC. Translated, it gives CASSVGISGTYEQYF. The V gene is TRBV9 and the J gene is TRBJ2-7; TRBD2 fits 8 bases in the junction. From V the trimming removes 0 bases and from J it removes 2 bases, while the gene matches leave 4 bases of the junction unaccounted for. The CDR3 goes from the cysteine to the phenylalanine over 15 residues. Only the CDR3 portion is preserved as DNA: 45 bases, with reading frame beginning at the first base. CDR1 and CDR2, per the germline V gene, are SGDLS and YYNGEE.